One and the same sample provided the 29 T cell receptor beta chains below, sequenced in a study of OX40 agonist ivuxolimab in advanced cancers. Assay: immunoSEQ multiplex PCR; the TCRdb copy retains only in-frame clones and omits some. Here the sample spans some 35,000 clones, roughly 82% being singletons. The sequencing used CD4+ or CD8+ T cells sorted from blood, collected in a trial of the OX40 agonist ivuxolimab. The receptors stem from an adult with an advanced solid tumor such as melanoma, head and neck, liver or kidney cancer.

The chain joins TRBV28 to TRBJ2-7; D may be TRBD1 (5 bases). The CDR3 runs to 14 residues. Per germline, CDR1 MDHEN and CDR2 SYDVKM. Trimming left V 6 bases short and J 5 bases short, with 17 bases between. CDR3 bases: TGTGCCAGCAGGCCTCCAGGGAAATTAGACGAGCAGTACTTC. Residues: CASRPPGKLDEQYF.

This chain links TRBV11-2 with TRBJ2-7, with 9 bases matching TRBD2. The CDR3 loop spans 13 amino acids. V was clipped by 1 base and J by 6 bases; unmatched bases: 1. Germline V gives CDR1 SGHAT, CDR2 FQNNGV. CDR3 residues: CASSLGTSAEQYF. The CDR3 DNA reads as TGTGCCAGCAGCTTAGGGACTAGCGCCGAGCAGTACTTC.

This rearrangement joins TRBV5-4 to TRBJ2-6; D tentatively reads TRBD1 or TRBD2 (5 bases each). V lost 0 bases to trimming and J lost 3 bases, with 19 bases between them. Germline V gene sequence: CDR1 SGHNT, CDR2 YYREEE (reference sequence). CDR3 length: 19 residues. The CDR3 sequence: CASSLEVQGVFRGANVLTF. The CDR3 DNA reads TGTGCCAGCAGCTTGGAGGTGCAGGGAGTATTTCGTGGGGCCAACGTCCTGACTTTC.

This clone was seen a handful of times. The V call is TRBV11-1, the J call TRBJ2-7; D is possibly TRBD1 (5 bases). V gave up 8 bases and J gave up 1 base, with 12 bases separating them. The germline V gene encodes CDR1 SGHAT and CDR2 FQDESV (reference sequence). The CDR3 totals 13 residues. The CDR3 loop is CASGLGVSYEQYF. In DNA form, the CDR3 reads TGTGCCAGCGGCCTAGGGGTGTCCTACGAGCAGTACTTC.

This clone is a singleton in its sample. The V call is TRBV27, the J call TRBJ2-7; D is undetermined. Germline CDR1 and CDR2: MNHEY and SMNVEV (reference sequence). The CDR3 loop spans 13 amino acids. V was shortened by 3 bases and J by 0 bases, with 6 bases between the two germline ends. CDR3 DNA sequence: TGTGCCAGCAGTTTGGAAAACTCCTACGAGCAGTACTTC. Translated, it gives CASSLENSYEQYF.

The chain links TRBV7-3 to TRBJ2-2; D ambiguous. CDR1 SGHTA and CDR2 FQGTGA come from the germline V gene. The V end was cut by 3 bases, the J end by 2 bases, with 7 bases between. The CDR3 extends over 14 amino acids. The CDR3 reads CASSFLFNTGELFF. The CDR3 DNA follows: TGTGCCAGCAGCTTTCTATTTAACACCGGGGAGCTGTTTTTT.

The chain carries TRBV5-4 and TRBJ2-6; no reliable D call. This CDR3 has 14 residues. Deletions cut 8 bases from V and 2 bases from J, with 11 bases between. CDR1 SGHNT and CDR2 YYREEE come from the germline V gene (reference sequence). DNA of the CDR3: TGTGCCAGAGCGAGTGCCCCTGGGGCCAACGTCCTGACTTTC. Its protein is CARASAPGANVLTF.

The chain carries TRBV14 and TRBJ1-1; D not certain. CDR3 size: 14 residues. The germline V and J ends were trimmed by 4 bases and 0 bases, with 9 bases remaining between them. Germline lookup yields CDR1 SGHDN and CDR2 FVKESK. The DNA for the CDR3 is TGTGCCAGCAGCCCGTGGCTCCTGAACACTGAAGCTTTCTTT. It yields the protein CASSPWLLNTEAFF.

This sequence joins TRBV7-9 and TRBJ1-2; D unresolved. This CDR3 comprises 12 residues. Germline V gene sequence: CDR1 SEHNR, CDR2 FQNEAQ (reference sequence). V shed 1 base and J shed 5 bases, with 5 bases lying between them. CDR3 sequence (DNA): TGTGCCAGCAGCTTAGAGGGATATGGCTACACCTTC. Translating it yields CASSLEGYGYTF.

This clone came up once. This chain connects TRBV15 to TRBJ1-5; TRBD1 agrees at 11 bases. Germline trimming cut 0 bases from V and 0 bases from J; bases unmatched to any gene: 10. Germline CDR1 is LNHNV and CDR2 is YYDKDF (reference sequence). The CDR3 extends over 20 amino acids. CDR3: CATSRDPGQGVTYSNQPQHF. CDR3 nucleotide sequence: TGTGCCACCAGCAGAGACCCGGGACAGGGGGTGACTTATAGCAATCAGCCCCAGCATTTT.

The V and J genes are TRBV19 and TRBJ1-5, with TRBD1 identical over 8 bases. V shed 1 base, J shed 5 bases, and the junction held 7 bases outside the gene matches. The V gene's germline CDR1 is LNHDA and CDR2 SQIVND (reference sequence). CDR3 length: 16 residues. The CDR3 nucleotides read TGTGCCAGTAGTATAGGTGAGGACAGGGTGGATCAGCCCCAGCATTTT. Translation gives CASSIGEDRVDQPQHF.

This chain connects TRBV6-5 to TRBJ2-1; 7 nucleotides align to TRBD1. CDR3 length: 13 amino acids. Germline trimming cut 2 bases from V and 7 bases from J; bases unmatched to any gene: 2. Per the germline V gene, CDR1 is MNHEY and CDR2 is SVGAGI. The CDR3 sequence is CASSYQGVNEQFF. DNA of the CDR3: TGTGCCAGCAGTTACCAGGGGGTTAATGAGCAGTTCTTC.

The gene calls are TRBV4-1 and TRBJ2-5; D is unresolved. The V end was cut by 1 base, the J end by 4 bases, with 13 bases between. The V gene's germline CDR1 is MGHRA and CDR2 YSYEKL. The CDR3 is made up of 15 amino acids. CDR3 in amino acids: CASSQVLPDGETQYF. The CDR3 nucleotides are TGCGCCAGCAGCCAAGTGCTCCCGGATGGAGAGACCCAGTACTTC.

The chain links TRBV10-3 to TRBJ2-1; 8 positions agree with TRBD1. This CDR3 contains 17 residues. Losses at the gene ends were 3 bases for V and 7 bases for J; bases not matched to a gene: 14. Germline-derived CDR1 and CDR2 are ENHRY and SYGVKD. CDR3 DNA: TGTGCCATCAGTGATCCACCTCAGGGGGCGTTCGGGAATGAGCAGTTCTTC. Protein sequence: CAISDPPQGAFGNEQFF.

The chain recombines TRBV21-1 with TRBJ2-5; the tabulated D call, TRBD1, remains unverified against the DNA. TRBV21-1 constitutes a pseudogene. The CDR3 consists of 17 residues. The CDR3 coding sequence is TGTGCCAGCAGCAAAGTCCCCCTTGGACAGGGGGCCGAGACCCAGTACTTC. It translates to CASSKVPLGQGAETQYF.

The chain combines TRBV15 with TRBJ1-2; TRBD1 matches 8 bases. Germline assignment: CDR1 LNHNV and CDR2 YYDKDF (reference sequence). V lost 5 bases, J lost 4 bases, and 15 bases stayed unmatched. The CDR3 extends over 17 amino acids. In DNA, the CDR3 is TGTGCCACCAGCCCCCGGGACAGGCAATCCTCCTTCTATGGCTACACCTTC. Encoded protein: CATSPRDRQSSFYGYTF.

The chain combines TRBV7-9 with TRBJ1-2; possible D gene TRBD1, 5 bases. Germline V lookup: CDR1 SEHNR, CDR2 FQNEAQ (reference sequence). Trimming left V 5 bases short and J 8 bases short, with 9 bases between. The length of the CDR3 is 11 residues. The chain's CDR3 is CASSADNGYTF. CDR3 DNA sequence: TGTGCCAGCAGCGCGGACAACGGCTACACCTTC.

The chain uses TRBV9 and TRBJ1-1; D may be TRBD1 (5 bases). This CDR3 contains 15 residues. Germline CDR1 and CDR2: SGDLS and YYNGEE. Deletions cut 0 bases from V and 1 base from J, with 10 bases between. In nucleotides, the CDR3 is TGTGCCAGCAGCGTAGCAGGGAGCCCGAACACTGAAGCTTTCTTT. This encodes CASSVAGSPNTEAFF.

The chain links TRBV7-2 to TRBJ1-5, with D maybe TRBD1 (6 bases). Germline V gene data show CDR1 as SGHTA and CDR2 as FQGNSA. The CDR3 is 17 residues long. The V end was cut by 5 bases, the J end by 2 bases, with 19 bases between. In nucleotides, the CDR3 is TGTGCCAGCAGCCCCAGGCGGGGGGCAACGGGCAATCAGCCCCAGCATTTT. Protein sequence: CASSPRRGATGNQPQHF. Using reference TRBV7-2 and TRBJ1-5 for the parts outside the CDR3, the full variable domain is GAGVSQSPSNKVTEKGKDVELRCDPISGHTALYWYRQSLGQGLEFLIYFQGNSAPDKSGLPSDRFSAERTGGSVSTLTIQRTQQEDSAVYLCASSPRRGATGNQPQHFGDGTRLSIL.

The sample holds many counts of this clone. Other DNA sequences from this sample encode an identical CDR3 as well. This rearrangement joins TRBV9 to TRBJ2-3, with D possibly TRBD2 on 6 matching bases. This CDR3 has 15 amino acids. Trimming pared 0 bases from V and 4 bases from J, leaving 12 bases between. Germline lookup yields CDR1 SGDLS and CDR2 YYNGEE. CDR3 region: CASSVVSGSPDTQYF. Here the CDR3 DNA reads TGTGCCAGCAGCGTAGTCTCCGGGAGCCCAGATACGCAGTATTTT.

V usage is TRBV7-6 and J usage is TRBJ2-7; 14 nucleotides agree with TRBD2. Trimming cost V 5 bases and J 0 bases; bases outside gene matches: 3. The CDR3 totals 16 residues. Germline V gene sequence: CDR1 SGHVS, CDR2 FNYEAQ. CDR3 residues: CASSPGTSGSSYEQYF. CDR3 DNA sequence: TGTGCCAGCAGCCCCGGGACTAGCGGGAGCTCCTACGAGCAGTACTTC. The full variable domain, in which reference TRBV7-6 and TRBJ2-7 provide the parts outside the CDR3, is GAGVSQSPRYKVTKRGQDVALRCDPISGHVSLYWYRQALGQGPEFLTYFNYEAQQDKSGLPNDRFSAERPEGSISTLTIQRTEQRDSAMYRCASSPGTSGSSYEQYFGPGTRLTVT.

This sequence joins TRBV6-6 and TRBJ2-1; 12 positions match TRBD2. Germline V CDR1 and CDR2: MNHNY, SVGAGI (reference sequence). The length of the CDR3 is 16 residues. J lost 4 bases, V lost 6 bases, and 7 bases had no gene match. CDR3: CASRPRLAGEYNEQFF. CDR3 bases: TGTGCCAGCAGGCCGCGACTAGCGGGAGAATACAATGAGCAGTTCTTC.

The CDR3 DNA is TGTGCCAGCAGCTTGGCAGGGGGAAACACTGAAGCTTTCTTT. Translating gives CASSLAGGNTEAFF. J is TRBJ1-1 and V is TRBV11-2; 7 bases map to TRBD1. The J segment lost 2 bases and the V segment lost 3 bases, leaving 3 bases of the junction unmatched. The germline gives CDR1 SGHAT, CDR2 FQNNGV. The CDR3 runs to 14 residues. The variable domain in full, with the rest retrieved from reference TRBV11-2 and TRBJ1-1, is EAGVAQSPRYKIIEKRQSVAFWCNPISGHATLYWYQQILGQGPKLLIQFQNNGVVDDSQLPKDRFSAERLKGVDSTLKIQPAKLEDSAVYLCASSLAGGNTEAFFGQGTRLTVV.

This clone showed up just once. This chain connects TRBV10-3 to TRBJ2-2; 10 nucleotides match TRBD2. The CDR3 is 15 amino acids. The germline V gene encodes CDR1 ENHRY and CDR2 SYGVKD. Germline trimming cut 8 bases from V and 0 bases from J; bases unmatched to any gene: 3. The CDR3 reads CAIFSGRSNTGELFF. The CDR3 DNA reads TGTGCCATCTTTAGCGGGAGGTCGAACACCGGGGAGCTGTTTTTT.

A single count supports this clone. The chain recombines TRBV29-1 with TRBJ2-7; perhaps TRBD2 as D (6 bases). Germline V gives CDR1 SQVTM, CDR2 ANQGSEA. Deletions cut 4 bases from V and 4 bases from J, with 20 bases between. There are 15 residues in the CDR3. The CDR3 DNA reads as TGCAGCGTTGTATTCCCCTCTAGCGAATCGTACGAGCAGTACTTC. Protein: CSVVFPSSESYEQYF.

The chain recombines TRBV4-1 with TRBJ2-2; 8 positions agree with TRBD1. Trimming removed 0 bases from V and 5 bases from J; junction bases left unmatched: 5. This CDR3 has 16 residues. Germline V CDR1 and CDR2: MGHRA, YSYEKL. The CDR3 sequence: CASSQDAGGRTGELFF. DNA for the CDR3: TGCGCCAGCAGCCAAGATGCAGGGGGCCGGACCGGGGAGCTGTTTTTT.

The chain uses TRBV7-9 and TRBJ2-3; 12 bases match TRBD2. The germline gives CDR1 SEHNR, CDR2 FQNEAQ (reference sequence). With 5 bases clipped from V and 4 bases from J, the junction kept 7 bases outside the gene matches. The CDR3 extends over 16 amino acids. The CDR3 protein is CASSPWTSGIADTQYF. CDR3 DNA sequence: TGTGCCAGCAGCCCGTGGACTAGCGGGATCGCAGATACGCAGTATTTT. The entire variable domain, with the rest obtained from reference TRBV7-9 and TRBJ2-3, is as follows: DTGVSQNPRHKITKRGQNVTFRCDPISEHNRLYWYRQTLGQGPEFLTYFQNEAQLEKSRLLSDRFSAERPKGSFSTLEIQRTEQGDSAMYLCASSPWTSGIADTQYFGPGTRLTVL.

The chain links TRBV29-1 to TRBJ1-2, with D hard to call. Germline CDR1 and CDR2: SQVTM and ANQGSEA. Trimming removed 6 bases from V and 7 bases from J, with 12 bases in between. The CDR3 is 11 amino acids. CDR3 coding DNA: TGCAGCGTCCCGGGGTTTAGTGGCTACACCTTC. It specifies CSVPGFSGYTF.

V and J are TRBV5-4 and TRBJ1-2, with 7 bases identical to TRBD1. Per germline, CDR1 SGHNT and CDR2 YYREEE (reference sequence). V lost 6 bases and J lost 3; bases outside the gene matches: 11. The CDR3 has 15 residues. The DNA for the CDR3 is TGTGCCAGCAAATCTCCACAGGGGCTCGACTATGGCTACACCTTC. Its protein is CASKSPQGLDYGYTF.